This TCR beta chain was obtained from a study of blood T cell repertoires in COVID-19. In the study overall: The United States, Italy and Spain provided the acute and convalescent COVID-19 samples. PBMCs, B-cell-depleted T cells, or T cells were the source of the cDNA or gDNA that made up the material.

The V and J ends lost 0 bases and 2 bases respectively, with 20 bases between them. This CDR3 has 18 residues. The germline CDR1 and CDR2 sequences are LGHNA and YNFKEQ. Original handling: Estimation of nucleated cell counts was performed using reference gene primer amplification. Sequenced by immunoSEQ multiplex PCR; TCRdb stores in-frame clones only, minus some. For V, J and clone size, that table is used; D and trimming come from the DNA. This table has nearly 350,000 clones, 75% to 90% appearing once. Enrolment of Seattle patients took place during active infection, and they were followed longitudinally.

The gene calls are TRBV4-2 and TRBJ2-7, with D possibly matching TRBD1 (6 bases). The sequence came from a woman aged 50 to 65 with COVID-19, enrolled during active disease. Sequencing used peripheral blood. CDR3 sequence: CASSQDISTGYYPYEQYF. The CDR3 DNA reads TGTGCCAGCAGCCAAGACATATCCACAGGGTATTACCCCTACGAGCAGTACTTC.